The T cell receptor (beta chain) under discussion was sequenced for a study of vaccination and CD4 T cells after COVID-19. Looking at the study overall: Two-dose vaccination with either BNT162b2 or mRNA-1273 was given to participants. Samples were taken after vaccination, a median of roughly 72 days after dose two, with a range of 14 to 241.

About this clonotype itself: What it binds is unknown.

Treatment: approximately nine-day PBMC culture with coronavirus spike peptide pools or control peptides (ViraFEST assay). There were positive PCR dates ranging from March to December 2020, all predating US Alpha, Beta and Delta variants. Cultured CD4+ T-cell DNA underwent Oncomine TCR Beta short-read sequencing. In this case, cultured CD4+ T cells provided the extracted genomic DNA. One entry per CDR3 protein results from TCRdb running MiXCR on the PCR reads. The sample shows around 20,000 distinct CDR3 sequences, roughly 46% of them seen only once. This TCR derives from a human donor who had recovered from COVID-19. The material was CD4+ T cells from blood, cultured in vitro, obtained before SARS-CoV-2 vaccination.

The CDR3 is CSASRPRGFSYEQYF. The CDR3 bases are TGCAGTGCTAGTCGTCCACGGGGTTTCTCCTACGAGCAGTACTTC. J is TRBJ2-7 and V is TRBV20-1; TRBD2 is a possible D gene (5 bases). This CDR3 region has 15 residues. The ends were cut back, 3 bases at V and 0 bases at J, with 15 bases in the middle. CDR1 is DFQATT and CDR2 is SNEGSKA in the germline V gene (reference sequence).